The clone carrying this TCR beta chain was observed at least ten times. The antigen is undetermined. Time point indicated: pre-sensitization, week 0. The treatment is: therapeutic diphenylcyclopropenone sensitization with weekly scalp DPC. The starting material, unfractionated whole blood, was used for total RNA extraction. This sample was taken from a study of human T cells and chemical hapten exposure. Overall study results and limits: Expanded TCRs showed more large CDR3 clusters than pre-sensitization or healthy control sets.

Via MiXCR, TCRdb re-called the RACE reads, giving one row per CDR3 protein. The sample lists 35,000 to 50,000 distinct CDR3 sequences; under 12% were seen once. The specimen was whole blood, collected in connection with sensitization to the hapten diphenylcyclopropenone (DPC). The TCR sequence derives from a man aged 25 to 40 with alopecia areata. Some clones in this sample may be carry-over from other donors' samples.

The DNA of the CDR3 is TGTGCCAGCAGCTTAGAGAGGGGGGATACGCAGTATTTT. Translation gives CASSLERGDTQYF. V usage is TRBV7-6 and J usage is TRBJ2-3; D perhaps matches TRBD1 (6 bases). Germline V CDR1 and CDR2: SGHVS, FNYEAQ. The CDR3 sequence is 13 residues long. The V end lost 1 base, the J end lost 6 bases, and 8 bases lay between the germline ends.